This TCR beta chain came from a study of identical twins. This clonotype has only a few counts. Antigen unknown. TCRdb used MiXCR to reprocess the 5' RACE reads, holding one entry per CDR3 protein. The table lists about 280,000 distinct CDR3 sequences, around 8.8% of them singletons. Whole-study results and caveats: Fewer insertions characterized abundant cord blood beta clonotypes, whereas memory repertoires showed none. Part of the zero-insertion signal could reflect confounding by invariant MAIT and iNKT cells. Models underpredicted monozygotic twin sharing of out-of-frame TCR alpha.

There are 17 residues in the CDR3. Trimming cost V 6 bases and J 3 bases; bases outside gene matches: 13. Germline lookup yields CDR1 SNHLY and CDR2 FYNNEI. The same data also contributed to another study, on yellow fever vaccine responses in identical twins.

The material sequenced was memory (CD45RO+) T cells sorted from blood. The chain employs TRBV2 and TRBJ2-2, with TRBD2 matching 7 bases. The sequence was obtained from a woman between 18 and 29 years old in good health. In DNA form, the CDR3 reads TGTGCCAGCAGGATATGGGGGGGAGAAAGCGACACCGGGGAGCTGTTTTTT. Its protein is CASRIWGGESDTGELFF. Full variable domain (remainder filled in from reference TRBV2 and TRBJ2-2): EPEVTQTPSHQVTQMGQEVILRCVPISNHLYFYWYRQILGQKVEFLVSFYNNEISEKSEIFDDQFSVERPDGSNFTLKIRSTKLEDSAMYFCASRIWGGESDTGELFFGEGSRLTVL.